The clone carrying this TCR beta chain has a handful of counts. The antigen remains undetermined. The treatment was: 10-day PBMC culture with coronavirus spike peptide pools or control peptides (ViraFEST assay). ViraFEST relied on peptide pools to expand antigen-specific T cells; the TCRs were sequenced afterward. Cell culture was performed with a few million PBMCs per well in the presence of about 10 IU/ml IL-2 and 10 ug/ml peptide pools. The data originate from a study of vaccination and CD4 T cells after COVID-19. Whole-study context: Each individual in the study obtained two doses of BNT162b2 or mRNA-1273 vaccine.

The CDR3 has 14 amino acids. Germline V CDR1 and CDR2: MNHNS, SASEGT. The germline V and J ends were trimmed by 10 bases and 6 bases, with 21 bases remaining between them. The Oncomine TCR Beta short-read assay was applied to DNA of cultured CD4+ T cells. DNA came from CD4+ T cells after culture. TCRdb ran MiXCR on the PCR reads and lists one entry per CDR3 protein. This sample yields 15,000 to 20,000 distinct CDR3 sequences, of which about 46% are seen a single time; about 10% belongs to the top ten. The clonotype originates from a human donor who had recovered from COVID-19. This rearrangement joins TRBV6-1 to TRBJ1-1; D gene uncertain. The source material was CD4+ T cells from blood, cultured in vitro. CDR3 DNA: TGTGCCACCCGCCGGGGAGGGAGCCACTCTGAAGCTTTCTTT. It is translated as CATRRGGSHSEAFF.